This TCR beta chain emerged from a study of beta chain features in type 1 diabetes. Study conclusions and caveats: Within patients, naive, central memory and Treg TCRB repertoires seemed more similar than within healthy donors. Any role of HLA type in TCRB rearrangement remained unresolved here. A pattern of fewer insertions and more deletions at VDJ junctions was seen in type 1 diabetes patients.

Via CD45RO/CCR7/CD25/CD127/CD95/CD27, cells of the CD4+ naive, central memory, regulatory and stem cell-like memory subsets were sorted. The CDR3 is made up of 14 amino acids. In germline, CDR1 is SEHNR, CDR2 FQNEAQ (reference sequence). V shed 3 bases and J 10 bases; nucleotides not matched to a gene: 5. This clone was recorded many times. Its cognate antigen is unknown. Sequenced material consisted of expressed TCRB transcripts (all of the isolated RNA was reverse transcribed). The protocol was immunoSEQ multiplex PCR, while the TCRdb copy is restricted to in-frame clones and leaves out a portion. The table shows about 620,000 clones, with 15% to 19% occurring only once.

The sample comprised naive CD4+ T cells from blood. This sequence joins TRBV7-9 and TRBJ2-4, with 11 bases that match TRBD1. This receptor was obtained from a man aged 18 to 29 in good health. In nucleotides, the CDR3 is TGTGCCAGCAGCTTGGACAGGGGGCTTGGGATTCAGTACTTC. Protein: CASSLDRGLGIQYF.